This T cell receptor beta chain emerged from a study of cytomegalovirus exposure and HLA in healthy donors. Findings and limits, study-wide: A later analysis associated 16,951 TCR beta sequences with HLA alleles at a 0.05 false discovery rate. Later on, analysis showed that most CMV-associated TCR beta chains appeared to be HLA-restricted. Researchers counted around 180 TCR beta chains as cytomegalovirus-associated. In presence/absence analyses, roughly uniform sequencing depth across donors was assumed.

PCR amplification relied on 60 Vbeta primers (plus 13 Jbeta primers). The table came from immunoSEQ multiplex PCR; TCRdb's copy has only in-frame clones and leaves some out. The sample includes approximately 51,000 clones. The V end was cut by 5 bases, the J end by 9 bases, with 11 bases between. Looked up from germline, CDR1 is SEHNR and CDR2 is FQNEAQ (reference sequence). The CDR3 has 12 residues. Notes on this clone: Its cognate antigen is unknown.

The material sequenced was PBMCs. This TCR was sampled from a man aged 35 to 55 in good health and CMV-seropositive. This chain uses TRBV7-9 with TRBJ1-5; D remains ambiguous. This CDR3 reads CASSPGRGPQHF. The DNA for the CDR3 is TGTGCCAGCAGCCCAGGACGGGGGCCCCAGCATTTT.